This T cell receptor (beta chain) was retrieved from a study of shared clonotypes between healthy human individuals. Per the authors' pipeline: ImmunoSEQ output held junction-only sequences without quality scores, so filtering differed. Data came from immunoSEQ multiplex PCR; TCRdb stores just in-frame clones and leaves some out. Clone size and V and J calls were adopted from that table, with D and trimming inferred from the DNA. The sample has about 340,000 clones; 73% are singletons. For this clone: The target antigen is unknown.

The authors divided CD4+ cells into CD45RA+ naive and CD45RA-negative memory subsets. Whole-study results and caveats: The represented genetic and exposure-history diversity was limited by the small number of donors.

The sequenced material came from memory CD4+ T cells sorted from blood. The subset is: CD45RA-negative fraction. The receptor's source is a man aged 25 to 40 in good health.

CDR3 DNA: TGTGCCAGCAGCTCGGACCCCGGAGCAGACGAGCAGTACTTC. This encodes CASSSDPGADEQYF. This chain joins TRBV11-2 and TRBJ2-7; unclear D gene. There are 14 residues in the CDR3. V was shortened by 4 bases and J by 5 bases, with 15 bases between the two germline ends. In germline, CDR1 is SGHAT, CDR2 FQNNGV.